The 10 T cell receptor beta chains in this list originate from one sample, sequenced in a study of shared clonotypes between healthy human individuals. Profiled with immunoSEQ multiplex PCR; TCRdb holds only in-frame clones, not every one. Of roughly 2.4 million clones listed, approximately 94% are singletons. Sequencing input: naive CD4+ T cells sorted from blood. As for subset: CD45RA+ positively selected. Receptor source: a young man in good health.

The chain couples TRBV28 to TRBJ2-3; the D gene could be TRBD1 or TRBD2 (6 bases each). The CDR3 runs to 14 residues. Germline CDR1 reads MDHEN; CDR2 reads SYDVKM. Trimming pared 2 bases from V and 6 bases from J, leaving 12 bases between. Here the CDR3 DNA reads TGTGCCAGCAGTTTAGCACTAGGGGGGGATACGCAGTATTTT. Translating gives CASSLALGGDTQYF.

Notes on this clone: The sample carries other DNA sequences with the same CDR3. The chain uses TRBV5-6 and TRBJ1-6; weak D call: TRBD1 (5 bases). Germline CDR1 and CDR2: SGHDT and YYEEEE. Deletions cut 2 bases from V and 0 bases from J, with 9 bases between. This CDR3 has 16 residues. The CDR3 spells CASSLSGSSYNSPLHF. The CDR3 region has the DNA TGTGCCAGCAGCTTATCAGGGAGCTCCTATAATTCACCCCTCCACTTT. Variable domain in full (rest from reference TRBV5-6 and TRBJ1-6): DAGVTQSPTHLIKTRGQQVTLRCSPKSGHDTVSWYQQALGQGPQFIFQYYEEEERQRGNFPDRFSGHQFPNYSSELNVNALLLGDSALYLCASSLSGSSYNSPLHFGNGTRLTVT.

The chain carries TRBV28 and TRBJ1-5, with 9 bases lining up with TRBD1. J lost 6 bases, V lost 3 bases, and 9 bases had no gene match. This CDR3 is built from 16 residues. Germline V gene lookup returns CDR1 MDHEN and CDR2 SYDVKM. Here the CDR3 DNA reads TGTGCCAGCAGTTTTACCGGGACAGGGAAGCGTCAGCCCCAGCATTTT. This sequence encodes CASSFTGTGKRQPQHF.

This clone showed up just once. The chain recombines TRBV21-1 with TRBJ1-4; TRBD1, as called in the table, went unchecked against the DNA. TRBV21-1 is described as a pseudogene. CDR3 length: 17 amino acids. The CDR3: CASSKFGQPVEEEKLFF. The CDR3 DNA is TGTGCCAGCAGCAAATTTGGACAGCCGGTAGAGGAGGAAAAACTGTTTTTT.

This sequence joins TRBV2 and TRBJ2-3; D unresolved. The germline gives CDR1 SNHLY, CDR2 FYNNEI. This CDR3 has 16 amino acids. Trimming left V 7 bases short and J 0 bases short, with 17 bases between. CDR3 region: CASILRPYLSTDTQYF. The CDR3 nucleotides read TGTGCCAGCATCCTGAGACCGTATCTTAGCACAGATACGCAGTATTTT. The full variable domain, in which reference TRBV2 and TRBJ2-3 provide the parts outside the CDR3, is EPEVTQTPSHQVTQMGQEVILRCVPISNHLYFYWYRQILGQKVEFLVSFYNNEISEKSEIFDDQFSVERPDGSNFTLKIRSTKLEDSAMYFCASILRPYLSTDTQYFGPGTRLTVL.

The CDR3 nucleotides are TGTGCCAGCAGAACCAACCGCGGCAGATCCTACGAGCAGTACTTC. Amino acid sequence: CASRTNRGRSYEQYF. The rearrangement links TRBV11-2 to TRBJ2-7; D not resolved. The V end lost 6 bases, the J end lost 1 base, and 16 bases lay between the germline ends. The CDR3 spans 15 residues. Germline CDR1 is SGHAT and CDR2 is FQNNGV.

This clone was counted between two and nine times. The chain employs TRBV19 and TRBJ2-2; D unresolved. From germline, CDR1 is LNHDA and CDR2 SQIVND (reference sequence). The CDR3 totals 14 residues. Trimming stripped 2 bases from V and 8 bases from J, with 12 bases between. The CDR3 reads CASSIPVKPGELFF. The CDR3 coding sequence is TGTGCCAGTAGTATACCTGTAAAGCCGGGGGAGCTGTTTTTT.

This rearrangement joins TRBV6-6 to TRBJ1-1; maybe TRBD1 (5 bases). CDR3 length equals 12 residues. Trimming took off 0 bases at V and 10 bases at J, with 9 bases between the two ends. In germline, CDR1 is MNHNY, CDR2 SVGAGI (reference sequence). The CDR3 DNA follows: TGTGCCAGCAGTTACTCGTCCCAGGGAGCTTTCTTT. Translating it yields CASSYSSQGAFF.

The CDR3 sequence: CAISEWGEETQYF. The CDR3 DNA follows: TGTGCCATCAGTGAGTGGGGCGAAGAGACCCAGTACTTC. J is TRBJ2-5 and V is TRBV10-3, with D perhaps TRBD1 (5 bases). V shed 1 base and J shed 3 bases, with 6 bases lying between them. The germline CDR1 and CDR2 sequences are ENHRY and SYGVKD. The CDR3 is 13 residues long.

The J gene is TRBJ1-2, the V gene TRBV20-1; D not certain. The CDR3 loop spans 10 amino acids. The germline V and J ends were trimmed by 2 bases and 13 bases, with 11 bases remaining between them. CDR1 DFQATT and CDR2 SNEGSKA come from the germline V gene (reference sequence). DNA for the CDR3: TGCAGTGCTAGAAAGGACCTCTCCACCTTC. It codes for CSARKDLSTF.